This T cell receptor beta chain comes out of a study of beta chain features in type 1 diabetes. Overall study context: There were around 100,000,000 sorted cells examined across all samples. Findings and limits, study-wide: People with Type 1 diabetes carried modestly yet significantly shorter TCRB CDR3s in all four CD4+ subsets.

Every isolated RNA sample was fully reverse transcribed, so sequencing captured expressed TCRB transcripts. Method: immunoSEQ multiplex PCR; TCRdb's copy keeps in-frame clones and lacks some. The repertoire holds hundreds of thousands of clones, with around 15% as singletons. CDR1 and CDR2 from the germline V gene are SGHRS and YFSETQ. Trimming removed 0 bases at V and 2 bases at J, with 9 bases between. The CDR3 loop spans 15 amino acids. This clone appeared a few times. What it recognizes is unknown. One heparinised blood draw, averaging about 120 mL, came from each donor. Sorting of CD4+ naive, central memory, regulatory and stem cell-like memory cells was performed via CD45RO/CCR7/CD25/CD127/CD95/CD27. Sorted populations were all over 95% pure.

The V call is TRBV5-1, the J call TRBJ2-1, with D possibly TRBD1 on 5 matching bases. The sequence derives from a man younger than 30 with type 1 diabetes. What was sequenced was naive CD4+ T cells from blood. The CDR3 nucleotides are TGCGCCAGCAGCTTGGCCTTGGGGCCCTACAATGAGCAGTTCTTC. Translating gives CASSLALGPYNEQFF.